One sample yielded the 22 T cell receptor beta chains listed below, sequenced in a study of T cell responses to AZD1222 COVID-19 vaccine. Libraries were prepared by immunoSEQ multiplex PCR; TCRdb keeps only in-frame clonotypes and omits some of them. The sample yields about 120,000 clones, around nine tenths seen once. The specimen was peripheral blood, collected on day 0 of AZD1222 vaccination. These TCRs come from an adult in good health.

The chain uses TRBV11-2 and TRBJ1-4, with D perhaps matching TRBD1 (6 bases). Germline CDR1 is SGHAT and CDR2 is FQNNGV. Trimming removed 5 bases from V and 13 bases from J, with 20 bases in between. The CDR3 loop spans 14 amino acids. The chain's CDR3 is CASSPQAQGFGLFF. Written as DNA, the CDR3 is TGTGCCAGCAGCCCGCAAGCCCAGGGGTTTGGACTGTTTTTT.

The chain couples TRBV30 to TRBJ2-2; 10 positions agree with TRBD2. Germline lookup yields CDR1 GTSNPN and CDR2 SVGIG (reference sequence). The CDR3 runs 13 residues. The junction had 7 bases not matched to a gene; V was cut back by 8 bases and J by 7 bases. The CDR3 sequence: CALSGGDFGELFF. The CDR3 DNA reads as TGTGCCCTAAGCGGGGGGGATTTCGGGGAGCTGTTTTTT.

V usage is TRBV5-1 and J usage is TRBJ1-6; the D gene is possibly TRBD1 (5 bases). The CDR3 has 16 residues. With 5 bases removed from V and 0 bases from J, the gap between germline ends came to 12 bases. Germline V gene data show CDR1 as SGHRS and CDR2 as YFSETQ. The CDR3 here is CASRSGRSSYNSPLHF. In DNA, the CDR3 is TGCGCCAGCAGGTCGGGACGGAGCTCCTATAATTCACCCCTCCACTTT.

The chain employs TRBV6-1 and TRBJ1-6; weak D call: TRBD1 (5 bases). The germline V gene has CDR1 MNHNS and CDR2 SASEGT. This CDR3 contains 14 residues. Trimming took 3 bases from V and 7 from J, leaving 10 bases between them. CDR3 protein: CASSDRAGNSPLHF. The CDR3 bases are TGTGCCAGCAGTGACAGGGCCGGGAATTCACCCCTCCACTTT.

The chain carries TRBV7-9 and TRBJ1-1, with D perhaps TRBD1 (6 bases). The CDR3 totals 19 residues. Germline loops: CDR1 SEHNR, CDR2 FQNEAQ (reference sequence). V lost 5 bases and J lost 0, with 25 bases in between. CDR3 protein: CASSDTRGWTVGMNTEAFF. DNA of the CDR3: TGTGCCAGCAGCGACACAAGGGGTTGGACAGTGGGTATGAACACTGAAGCTTTCTTT.

The genes are TRBV6-5 and TRBJ2-3; D is perhaps TRBD2 (6 bases). Germline assignment: CDR1 MNHEY and CDR2 SVGAGI. CDR3 size: 16 residues. V lost 4 bases and J 1 base, leaving 15 bases between the germline ends. In DNA form, the CDR3 reads TGTGCCAGCAGTTCCGGACTAAACCTAGGCACAGATACGCAGTATTTT. It is translated as CASSSGLNLGTDTQYF.

V usage is TRBV2 and J usage is TRBJ1-1, with a possible D match to TRBD1 (5 bases). The length of the CDR3 is 15 residues. V was shortened by 2 bases and J by 6 bases, with 16 bases between the two germline ends. CDR1 SNHLY and CDR2 FYNNEI come from the germline V gene. The CDR3 protein is CASSEFRLMTAEAFF. The CDR3, as DNA: TGTGCCAGCAGTGAATTCCGACTTATGACAGCTGAAGCTTTCTTT.

This sequence joins TRBV20-1 and TRBJ1-2; D uncertain. Germline V gene data show CDR1 as DFQATT and CDR2 as SNEGSKA (reference sequence). The CDR3 consists of 13 residues. V was clipped by 3 bases and J by 2 bases, with 10 bases between them. The DNA for the CDR3 is TGCAGTGCTAGTAGCAGCCAGAACTATGGCTACACCTTC. It is translated as CSASSSQNYGYTF.

The table lists this clone with a count of one. The rearrangement links TRBV6-5 to TRBJ1-3; D is unresolved. Germline V gene lookup returns CDR1 MNHEY and CDR2 SVGAGI. Deletions cut 9 bases from V and 0 bases from J, with 9 bases between. CDR3 size: 13 residues. The CDR3 DNA is TGTGCCAGTGGGGAGATCTCTGGAAACACCATATATTTT. Protein: CASGEISGNTIYF.

J is TRBJ1-2 and V is TRBV19; D may be TRBD1 (6 bases). The CDR3 is made up of 18 amino acids. The ends were cut back, 5 bases at V and 0 bases at J, with 22 bases in the middle. The V gene's germline CDR1 is LNHDA and CDR2 SQIVND (reference sequence). The CDR3 DNA reads as TGTGCCAGTAGTTCCATAGGGACACGAACTATCTCTAACTATGGCTACACCTTC. Translation gives CASSSIGTRTISNYGYTF.

This chain joins TRBV9 and TRBJ1-2; D ambiguous. CDR3 length: 17 residues. Trimming stripped 0 bases from V and 8 bases from J, with 23 bases between. Germline CDR1 reads SGDLS; CDR2 reads YYNGEE. The CDR3 DNA reads as TGTGCCAGCAGCGTAGGAAGAGGTGCGGGGTCCGAACAGGGCTACACCTTC. Amino acids: CASSVGRGAGSEQGYTF.

In the case of this clone: The sample carries other DNA sequences with the same CDR3. The genes are TRBV7-2 and TRBJ2-1; no clear D gene. The CDR3 has 13 amino acids. The germline gives CDR1 SGHTA, CDR2 FQGNSA. Trimming pared 2 bases from V and 2 bases from J, leaving 4 bases between. CDR3 sequence: CASSLSTYNEQFF. Written as DNA, the CDR3 is TGTGCCAGCAGCTTATCCACCTACAATGAGCAGTTCTTC.

This chain links TRBV6-1 with TRBJ2-7, with D unclear. Germline loops: CDR1 MNHNS, CDR2 SASEGT. The ends were cut back, 1 base at V and 3 bases at J, with 10 bases in the middle. This CDR3 comprises 14 residues. Written as DNA, the CDR3 is TGTGCCAGCAGTGAAGTTAACAGTCTCTACGAGCAGTACTTC. This translates into CASSEVNSLYEQYF.

The V gene is TRBV19, the J gene TRBJ1-5; D is perhaps TRBD1 (6 bases). V lost 5 bases, J lost 4 bases, and 15 bases lay in between. The germline V gene has CDR1 LNHDA and CDR2 SQIVND (reference sequence). The CDR3 has 15 residues. CDR3 loop: CASSRETGANQPQHF. CDR3 DNA: TGTGCCAGTAGTCGGGAAACGGGGGCGAATCAGCCCCAGCATTTT.

This clone has only one observation. This sequence joins TRBV5-8 and TRBJ2-5; D ambiguous. V was clipped by 1 base and J by 5 bases, with 3 bases between them. This CDR3 is built from 11 residues. Per germline, CDR1 SGHTS and CDR2 YDEGEE. In DNA form, the CDR3 reads TGTGCCAGCAGCTTGACCGAGACCCAGTACTTC. As protein: CASSLTETQYF.

V and J are TRBV5-6 and TRBJ2-1; 8 nucleotides align to TRBD2. With V trimmed by 0 bases and J by 7 bases, 6 bases remained unmatched. The CDR3 totals 15 residues. Per the germline V gene, CDR1 is SGHDT and CDR2 is YYEEEE. CDR3 amino acids: CASSLVSSGGNEQFF. The DNA for the CDR3 is TGTGCCAGCAGCTTGGTATCTTCGGGGGGGAATGAGCAGTTCTTC.

This clone has only a few counts. The rearrangement joins TRBV12-3 or TRBV12-4 to TRBJ2-5; D is undetermined. Between the trimmed V and J ends, which lost 3 bases and 5 bases, there was a span of 4 bases. This CDR3 is built from 11 residues. Written as DNA, the CDR3 is TGTGCCAGCAGTTTGGTGGAGACCCAGTACTTC. It codes for CASSLVETQYF.

The chain recombines TRBV28 with TRBJ1-6, with TRBD1 as a possible D gene (5 bases). Per the germline V gene, CDR1 is MDHEN and CDR2 is SYDVKM. The CDR3 extends over 21 amino acids. V lost 3 bases to trimming and J lost 9 bases, with 33 bases between them. The CDR3 DNA sequence: TGTGCCAGCAGTTTTTCTATCGGGTCAGTCCTAACGACCAGCGGGGGTTCACCCCTCCACTTT. Translated, it gives CASSFSIGSVLTTSGGSPLHF.

This CDR3 is CASSIDRGRGQPQHF. CDR3 nucleotides: TGTGCCAGTAGTATCGACAGGGGGCGAGGGCAGCCCCAGCATTTT. V is TRBV19 and J is TRBJ1-5; 10 nucleotides agree with TRBD1. This CDR3 has 15 residues. V shed 3 bases and J 7 bases; nucleotides not matched to a gene: 6. Germline V CDR1 and CDR2: LNHDA, SQIVND (reference sequence).

The chain links TRBV5-4 to TRBJ1-5; D uncertain. The CDR3 spans 12 residues. Germline CDR1 and CDR2: SGHNT and YYREEE (reference sequence). V gave up 1 base and J gave up 7 bases, with 6 bases separating them. The CDR3 sequence: CASSLNQQPQHF. Written as DNA, the CDR3 is TGTGCCAGCAGCTTGAATCAGCAGCCCCAGCATTTT.

The chain carries TRBV7-9 and TRBJ1-3; D is unclear. Between the trimmed V and J ends, which lost 6 bases and 8 bases, there was a span of 11 bases. Germline CDR1 and CDR2: SEHNR and FQNEAQ (reference sequence). CDR3 length equals 12 residues. CDR3 coding DNA: TGTGCCAGCAGGAGAGAAAGCTACACCATATATTTT. Protein sequence: CASRRESYTIYF.

This sequence joins TRBV27 and TRBJ2-7; D possibly corresponds to TRBD1 (5 bases). Trimming left V 7 bases short and J 0 bases short, with 10 bases between. This CDR3 region has 13 residues. Germline V CDR1 and CDR2: MNHEY, SMNVEV (reference sequence). The CDR3, as DNA: TGTGCCAGCAACGACAGATTCTCCTACGAGCAGTACTTC. It specifies CASNDRFSYEQYF.